A single sample gave rise to the 31 T cell receptor beta chains below, sequenced in a study of blood T cells in healthy people across ages. Together with a sample-barcoded 5' primer, a J-beta primer mix was included in a second PCR lasting about 6 to 11 cycles. TCRdb re-called the 5' RACE reads with MiXCR, one entry per CDR3 protein. The sample lists roughly 680,000 distinct CDR3 sequences; about 50% were seen once. The sequenced sample was blood. These receptors were taken from an elderly woman in good health.

This clonotype was seen a single time. The chain uses TRBV5-1 and TRBJ1-2; D not certain. CDR3 length: 12 residues. Trimming removed 4 bases at V and 8 bases at J, with 12 bases between. Germline V gene lookup returns CDR1 SGHRS and CDR2 YFSETQ. The CDR3 is CASSLDFFGYTF. For the CDR3, the DNA is TGCGCCAGCAGCCTGGACTTTTTCGGCTACACCTTC.

The chain combines TRBV30 with TRBJ1-4, with a possible D match to TRBD1 (5 bases). The length of the CDR3 is 14 residues. Deletions cut 3 bases from V and 6 bases from J, with 14 bases between. Germline V lookup: CDR1 GTSNPN, CDR2 SVGIG (reference sequence). CDR3 coding DNA: TGTGCCTGGAGCCTTAAGACAGTTCATGAAAAACTGTTTTTT. As protein: CAWSLKTVHEKLFF.

In regard to this clonotype: A read error is possible here, since a much larger clone lies one base away. The chain recombines TRBV7-9 with TRBJ2-5; D remains unclear. The last part of the DNA fits TRBJ2-7 better; the J call may be wrong. This CDR3 comprises 12 residues. The germline CDR1 and CDR2 sequences are SEHNR and FQNEAQ (reference sequence). In DNA, the CDR3 is TGTGCCAGCAGCTTCATCGACTCCGAGCAGTACTTC. Amino acid sequence: CASSFIDSEQYF.

As to this clonotype: A read error may account for a junction end that differs from germline. The chain has TRBV7-7 and TRBJ2-2, with 11 nucleotides matching TRBD2. The CDR3 runs to 18 residues. CDR1 is SSHAT and CDR2 is FNYEAQ in the germline V gene (reference sequence). The CDR3 sequence: CASSYSPSGGLRSGELFF. For the CDR3, the DNA is TGTGCTAGCAGCTATTCCCCTAGCGGGGGGCTACGCAGCGGGGAGCTGTTTTTT.

At least ten counts were recorded for this clonotype. CDR3 region: CASSLYGGIYEQYF. The CDR3 DNA is TGCGCCAGCAGCCTCTATGGGGGGATCTACGAGCAGTACTTC. The V call is TRBV5-1, the J call TRBJ2-7; tentatively, D is TRBD2 (6 bases). With 4 bases removed from V and 3 bases from J, the gap between germline ends came to 14 bases. The CDR3 is 14 amino acids. Germline loops: CDR1 SGHRS, CDR2 YFSETQ.

The sample holds many counts of this clonotype. The chain combines TRBV10-3 with TRBJ2-3; 7 positions match TRBD2. The V and J ends lost 7 bases and 2 bases, in that order; junction bases with no gene match: 6. CDR1 is ENHRY, CDR2 SYGVKD, per germline. This CDR3 is built from 14 residues. CDR3 sequence (DNA): TGTGCCATCAAGAGGGCGGGAGTCACAGATACGCAGTATTTT. Translating gives CAIKRAGVTDTQYF.

Worth noting for this clonotype: A read error may explain this, as a much larger clone is one base away. V gene TRBV28 combines with J gene TRBJ2-3; possibly TRBD1 or TRBD2 for D (6 bases each). The CDR3 has 14 residues. Germline V gene lookup returns CDR1 MDHEN and CDR2 SYDVKM. This CDR3 is CASREGGLTGTQYF. In nucleotides, the CDR3 is TGTGCCAGCCGGGAAGGGGGGCTCACAGGTACGCAGTATTTT. Filled out from reference TRBV28 and TRBJ2-3, the complete variable domain reads DVKVTQSSRYLVKRTGEKVFLECVQDMDHENMFWYRQDPGLGLRLIYFSYDVKMKEKGDIPEGYSVSREKKERFSLILESASTNQTSMYLCASREGGLTGTQYFGPGTRLTVL.

V usage is TRBV28 and J usage is TRBJ1-5, with a tentative D call TRBD1 (5 bases). Trimming took 3 bases from V and 3 from J, leaving 9 bases between them. The CDR3 has 14 residues. Germline CDR1 reads MDHEN; CDR2 reads SYDVKM. CDR3 protein: CASSLWGFNQPQHF. In nucleotides, the CDR3 is TGTGCCAGCAGTTTGTGGGGGTTCAATCAGCCCCAGCATTTT. The variable domain in full, with the rest retrieved from reference TRBV28 and TRBJ1-5, is DVKVTQSSRYLVKRTGEKVFLECVQDMDHENMFWYRQDPGLGLRLIYFSYDVKMKEKGDIPEGYSVSREKKERFSLILESASTNQTSMYLCASSLWGFNQPQHFGDGTRLSIL.

Remarks on this clonotype: A much more abundant neighbour one base away suggests this may be a read error. The rearrangement joins TRBV28 to TRBJ2-7; 11 bases line up with TRBD2. Per the germline V gene, CDR1 is MDHEN and CDR2 is SYDVKM. The J segment lost 3 bases and the V segment lost 6 bases, leaving 4 bases of the junction unmatched. The CDR3 runs 14 residues. The CDR3 loop is CASSHLAGGYEQYF. CDR3 in DNA: TGTGCCAGCAGCCACCTAGCGGGAGGCTACGAGCAGTACTTC.

V gene TRBV20-1 combines with J gene TRBJ1-5, with D unclear. The CDR3 contains 17 residues. V was cut by 0 bases and J by 1 base, with 16 bases left in between. Germline CDR1 DFQATT, CDR2 SNEGSKA (reference sequence). DNA for the CDR3: TGCAGTGCTAGAGATGGGGTCGACCTTTTGAGCAATCAGCCCCAGCATTTT. Encoded protein: CSARDGVDLLSNQPQHF.

The gene calls are TRBV9 and TRBJ2-2; 7 bases agree with TRBD1. Unmatched junction bases numbered 9, after V lost 4 bases and J lost 0 bases. The CDR3 is 17 amino acids. Germline CDR1 reads SGDLS; CDR2 reads YYNGEE. CDR3 in DNA: TGTGCCAGCAGCCCCCGACAGGGACCAGCGAACACCGGGGAGCTGTTTTTT. This gives the protein CASSPRQGPANTGELFF.

This chain uses TRBV6-1 with TRBJ2-7, with D maybe TRBD2 (5 bases). The CDR3 runs 13 residues. Looked up from germline, CDR1 is MNHNS and CDR2 is SASEGT. V gave up 11 bases and J gave up 0 bases, with 14 bases separating them. The CDR3 region is CAGRTPDSYEQYF. CDR3 DNA sequence: TGTGCCGGAAGGACTCCTGACTCCTACGAGCAGTACTTC.

V usage is TRBV7-2 and J usage is TRBJ2-3; perhaps TRBD2 as D (5 bases). This CDR3 spans 19 amino acids. The ends were cut back, 1 base at V and 2 bases at J, with 22 bases in the middle. Germline values: CDR1 SGHTA, CDR2 FQGNSA. The CDR3 loop reads CASSLDPRGYRLPTDTQYF. The CDR3 bases are TGTGCCAGCAGCTTAGACCCCCGGGGTTATAGATTACCCACAGATACGCAGTATTTT.

The gene calls are TRBV6-4 and TRBJ2-1; 9 nucleotides line up with TRBD2. V lost 0 bases to trimming and J lost 4 bases; unmatched junction nucleotides: 4. The CDR3 extends over 16 amino acids. Germline V gives CDR1 MRHNA, CDR2 SNTAGT. The CDR3 sequence is CASSDSAGGPYNEQFF. Written as DNA, the CDR3 is TGTGCCAGCAGTGACTCGGCGGGAGGGCCATACAATGAGCAGTTCTTC.

V gene TRBV6-5 combines with J gene TRBJ2-5; 7 bases fit TRBD1. CDR3 length equals 16 residues. Germline lookup yields CDR1 MNHEY and CDR2 SVGAGI. Losses at the gene ends were 7 bases for V and 4 bases for J; bases not matched to a gene: 15. CDR3: CASIRAGGSYGETQYF. The CDR3 DNA reads TGTGCCAGCATTCGAGCAGGGGGTTCGTATGGAGAGACCCAGTACTTC.

This clonotype has ten or more counts. The genes are TRBV7-8 and TRBJ1-5, with D hard to call. V gave up 3 bases and J gave up 3 bases, with 12 bases separating them. This CDR3 is built from 15 residues. Germline CDR1 reads SGHVS; CDR2 reads FQNEAQ. The DNA of the CDR3 is TGTGCCAGCAGCTTCGCAAAGAAGCCCAATCAGCCCCAGCATTTT. Protein product: CASSFAKKPNQPQHF.

This clonotype came up many times. V gene TRBV6-6 combines with J gene TRBJ2-7, with D perhaps matching TRBD1 (7 bases). This CDR3 has 16 residues. Germline-derived CDR1 and CDR2 are MNHNY and SVGAGI (reference sequence). The V end lost 6 bases, the J end lost 2 bases, and 20 bases lay between the germline ends. CDR3 sequence reads: CASSRTAGQPPYEQYF. The CDR3 DNA sequence: TGTGCCAGCAGCCGAACTGCGGGACAGCCACCCTACGAGCAGTACTTC.

The rearrangement uses TRBV25-1 and TRBJ1-6; perhaps TRBD1 as D (5 bases). Germline CDR1 MGHDK, CDR2 SYGVNS. V was shortened by 1 base and J by 5 bases, with 9 bases between the two germline ends. The CDR3 consists of 15 residues. The CDR3 DNA is TGTGCCAGCAGTGAATCCGGGACGGATAATTCACCCCTCCACTTT. Its protein is CASSESGTDNSPLHF.

This clonotype was detected ten times or more. A much larger clone is a single base away; this may be a read error. This chain joins TRBV6-5 and TRBJ2-7; D is possibly TRBD1 (7 bases). The CDR3 covers 15 residues. Trimming pared 6 bases from V and 7 bases from J, leaving 22 bases between. Germline CDR1 and CDR2: MNHEY and SVGAGI. The CDR3 nucleotides are TGTGCCAGCAGCCAAGGAGGGGGCGCGAACAATGAGCAGTACTTC. Amino acid sequence: CASSQGGGANNEQYF.

In this sample, this clonotype turned up many times. The chain is built from TRBV10-2 and TRBJ2-7; 10 bases fit TRBD2. V trimming: 3 bases; J trimming: 6 bases; junction bases outside the gene matches: 5. In germline, CDR1 is WSHSY, CDR2 SAAADI. The CDR3 consists of 14 residues. The CDR3 here is CASSDRTSGSEQYF. Written as DNA, the CDR3 is TGCGCCAGCAGTGATAGGACTAGCGGAAGCGAGCAGTACTTC.

The table lists this clonotype with many counts. This sequence joins TRBV5-1 and TRBJ2-1; the match to TRBD2 covers 8 bases. With 1 base clipped from V and 4 bases from J, the junction kept 1 base outside the gene matches. Germline lookup yields CDR1 SGHRS and CDR2 YFSETQ. The CDR3 consists of 14 residues. Here the CDR3 DNA reads TGCGCCAGCAGCTTGCCGGGAGGGTACAATGAGCAGTTCTTC. Its translation is CASSLPGGYNEQFF.

This clonotype was detected a few times. This chain uses TRBV30 with TRBJ2-1; D gene uncertain. This CDR3 has 10 residues. The V end lost 0 bases, the J end lost 8 bases, and 2 bases lay between the germline ends. Germline assignment: CDR1 GTSNPN and CDR2 SVGIG (reference sequence). Here the CDR3 reads CAWSVYEQFF. As DNA, the CDR3 is TGTGCCTGGAGTGTCTATGAGCAGTTCTTC.

This clonotype has at least ten counts. The gene calls are TRBV4-2 and TRBJ2-1, with D tentatively TRBD2 (6 bases). The CDR3 is 15 amino acids. V was pared by 2 bases and J by 5 bases, with 13 bases between. The germline V gene has CDR1 LGHNA and CDR2 YNFKEQ. The CDR3 region is CASSQNRLGNNEQFF. The CDR3 bases are TGTGCCAGCAGCCAAAATAGACTAGGAAACAATGAGCAGTTCTTC.

This clonotype was seen repeatedly, ten times or more. The genes are TRBV12-3 or TRBV12-4 and TRBJ1-2, with a tentative D call TRBD1 (5 bases). The CDR3 covers 14 residues. Trimming left V 6 bases short and J 4 bases short, with 15 bases between. CDR3 coding DNA: TGTGCCAGCAGCCCCTCCGGACAACGCTATGGCTACACCTTC. Residues: CASSPSGQRYGYTF.

The V gene is TRBV7-6, the J gene TRBJ2-3; TRBD1 matches 9 bases. The trim removed 3 bases at V and 2 bases at J, leaving 3 bases unmatched. The CDR3 loop spans 15 amino acids. Germline V gene data show CDR1 as SGHVS and CDR2 as FNYEAQ. The CDR3 spells CASSFRDRDTDTQYF. The CDR3 bases are TGTGCCAGCAGCTTTCGGGACAGGGACACAGATACGCAGTATTTT. Complete variable domain (other parts from reference TRBV7-6 and TRBJ2-3): GAGVSQSPRYKVTKRGQDVALRCDPISGHVSLYWYRQALGQGPEFLTYFNYEAQQDKSGLPNDRFSAERPEGSISTLTIQRTEQRDSAMYRCASSFRDRDTDTQYFGPGTRLTVL.

The chain couples TRBV5-1 to TRBJ2-7; 8 positions agree with TRBD2. The J segment lost 3 bases and the V segment lost 4 bases, leaving 6 bases of the junction unmatched. Germline V lookup: CDR1 SGHRS, CDR2 YFSETQ. This CDR3 comprises 14 residues. CDR3 sequence (DNA): TGCGCCAGCAGCCGAGGACTAGCCGGCTACGAGCAGTACTTC. Its protein product is CASSRGLAGYEQYF. The complete variable domain, with remaining parts taken from reference TRBV5-1 and TRBJ2-7, reads KAGVTQTPRYLIKTRGQQVTLSCSPISGHRSVSWYQQTPGQGLQFLFEYFSETQRNKGNFPGRFSGRQFSNSRSEMNVSTLELGDSALYLCASSRGLAGYEQYFGPGTRLTVT.

The chain recombines TRBV6-1 with TRBJ2-1; D is ambiguous. This CDR3 comprises 14 residues. Germline lookup yields CDR1 MNHNS and CDR2 SASEGT. Trimming took off 6 bases at V and 5 bases at J, with 14 bases between the two ends. The CDR3 here is CASRPPGRNNEQFF. CDR3 nucleotide sequence: TGTGCCAGCAGGCCCCCGGGCAGGAACAATGAGCAGTTCTTC.

J is TRBJ2-2 and V is TRBV7-3, with 9 nucleotides matching TRBD2. CDR1 is SGHTA and CDR2 is FQGTGA in the germline V gene. V was clipped by 2 bases and J by 4 bases; unmatched bases: 5. This CDR3 comprises 16 residues. The CDR3 protein is CASSLLAGFSTGELFF. CDR3 bases: TGTGCCAGCAGCTTACTAGCGGGGTTCTCCACCGGGGAGCTGTTTTTT.

This clonotype occurred many times. This chain connects TRBV7-9 to TRBJ2-1; TRBD1 matches 8 bases. Germline CDR1 and CDR2: SEHNR and FQNEAQ (reference sequence). CDR3 size: 15 residues. J was trimmed by 0 bases and V by 3 bases; bases with no gene match: 1. The CDR3 nucleotides read TGTGCCAGCAGCTTCGACAGGGGCTCCTACAATGAGCAGTTCTTC. The encoded protein is CASSFDRGSYNEQFF.

The chain combines TRBV12-3 or TRBV12-4 with TRBJ2-1; TRBD2 is a possible D gene (6 bases). V lost 9 bases and J 2 bases, leaving 20 bases between the germline ends. The CDR3 consists of 16 residues. In DNA, the CDR3 is TGTGCCAGTTCCCCCCTGGGAAGGAGGGCCTACAATGAGCAGTTCTTC. As protein: CASSPLGRRAYNEQFF.

About this clonotype: Possible read error: a much larger clone is one base away. The V gene is TRBV20-1, the J gene TRBJ2-5; 11 bases are a match to TRBD2. CDR3 length: 14 amino acids. The V and J ends lost 2 bases and 11 bases, in that order; junction bases with no gene match: 10. CDR1 and CDR2 from the germline V gene are DFQATT and SNEGSKA (reference sequence). The CDR3 is CSARLAGGVNEQYF. The CDR3 bases are TGCAGTGCTAGACTAGCGGGAGGTGTCAATGAGCAGTACTTC.